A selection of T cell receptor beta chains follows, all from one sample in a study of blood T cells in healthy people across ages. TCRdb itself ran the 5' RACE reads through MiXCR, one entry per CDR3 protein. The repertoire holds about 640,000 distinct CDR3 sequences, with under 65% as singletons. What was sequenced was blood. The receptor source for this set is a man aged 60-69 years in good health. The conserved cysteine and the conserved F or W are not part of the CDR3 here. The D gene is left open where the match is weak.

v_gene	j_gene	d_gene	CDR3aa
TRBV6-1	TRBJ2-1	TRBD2	ATAASGAYNEQF
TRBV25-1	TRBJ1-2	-	ASNEQGNYGYT
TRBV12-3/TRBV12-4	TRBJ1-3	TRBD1	ASSPWTGGNTIY
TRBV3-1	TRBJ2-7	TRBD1	ASSHAGTGRGKAYEQY
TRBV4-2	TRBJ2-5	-	ASSRPGQGRMETQY
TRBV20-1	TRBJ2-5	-	SARSTQETQY
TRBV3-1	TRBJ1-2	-	ASSQVAPNYGYT
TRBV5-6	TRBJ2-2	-	ASSFSVGAGELF
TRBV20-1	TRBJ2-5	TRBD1	SASGGQSEETQY
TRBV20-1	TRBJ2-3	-	SAPQFPGARRDTQY
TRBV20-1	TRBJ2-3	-	RASAPRGGTDTQY
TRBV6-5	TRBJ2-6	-	ASSYDPHRSGANVLT
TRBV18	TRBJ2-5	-	ASSPVAEETQY
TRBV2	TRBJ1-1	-	ASILNTEAF
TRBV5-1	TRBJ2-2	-	ASSLKSTGELF
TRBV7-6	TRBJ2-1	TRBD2	ASSLAISGGYNEQF
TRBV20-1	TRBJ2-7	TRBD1	SARPGQNAYEQY
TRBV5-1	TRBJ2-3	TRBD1	ASSPTGASTDTQY
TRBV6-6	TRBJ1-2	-	ASSYSDGANYGYT
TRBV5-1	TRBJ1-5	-	ASSLMTRGLGNQPQH
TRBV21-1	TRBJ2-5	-	ASSKLAGGEETQY
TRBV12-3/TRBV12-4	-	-	ASRRQGGRNEQY
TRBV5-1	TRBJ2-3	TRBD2	ASSLSRLAGLTDTQY
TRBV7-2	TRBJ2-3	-	ASTISGGRDTQY